This is a list of T cell receptor beta chains from one sample in a study of T cells after yellow fever vaccination. Using its own MiXCR run on the 5' RACE reads, TCRdb lists one record per CDR3 protein. The sample comprises some 69,000 distinct CDR3 sequences, approximately 5% of which are singletons, and roughly 2% rests with the top ten. Sequences were derived from CD4+ T cells sorted from PBMCs, sampled more than 14 days after the first yellow fever vaccination. The origin of the receptors is a man aged 18 to 35 who received the YFV17D yellow fever vaccine. Each CDR3 is given with its conserved first and last residue. Fields, in order: D gene, V gene, J gene, clone size, CDR3 DNA, CDR3 protein. A D gene is named only where the DNA matches it firmly. Size is stated as once, few, many or a size class.

NA,TRBV6-2/TRBV6-3,TRBJ2-5,many,TGTGCCAGCAGTTACAATTTATTAGATGGCGCGGACAGCCGTGGAACCCAGTACTTC,CASSYNLLDGADSRGTQYF
TRBD1,TRBV6-1,TRBJ2-7,many,TGTGCCAGCACCGACACAGGGGGCCCCTACGAGCAGTACTTC,CASTDTGGPYEQYF
NA,TRBV11-3,TRBJ2-1,many,TGTGCCAGCAGCTTAGAGGGGACTTATTACAATGAGCAGTTCTTC,CASSLEGTYYNEQFF
NA,TRBV2,TRBJ2-3,many,TGTGCCAGCAGTGAAAATAGGGATACGCAGTATTTT,CASSENRDTQYF
TRBD1,TRBV5-1,TRBJ2-1,many,TGCGCCAGCAGCCCCGGACAGGCAAGGCCCTACAATGAGCAGTTCTTC,CASSPGQARPYNEQFF
NA,TRBV7-2,TRBJ2-3,many,TGTGCCAGCAGCTTTTATCTATCCACAGATACGCAGTATTTT,CASSFYLSTDTQYF
NA,TRBV18,TRBJ1-1,many,TGTGCCAGCTCTAGGCTCTTAGACCCTGAAAACACTGAAGCTTTCTTT,CASSRLLDPENTEAFF
TRBD1,TRBV6-5,TRBJ2-5,many,TGTGCCAGCAGTACTCGACAGGGGCGAGAGACCCAGTACTTC,CASSTRQGRETQYF
TRBD2,TRBV7-2,TRBJ2-3,many,TGTGCCAGCAGCTTAGCAACCGGACTAGCGGGGGTTGTAGGACGAGATACGCAGTATTTT,CASSLATGLAGVVGRDTQYF
NA,TRBV7-9,TRBJ2-7,many,TGTGCCAGCAGCCCGTGGACAGCTACCTACGAGCAGTACTTC,CASSPWTATYEQYF
NA,TRBV19,TRBJ1-6,few,TGTGCCAGTAGTATGGAGAATTCACCCCTCCACTTT,CASSMENSPLHF
NA,TRBV5-1,TRBJ2-6,many,TGCGCCAGCAGCTTCTTCTCTGGGGCCAACGTCCTGACTTTC,CASSFFSGANVLTF
NA,TRBV7-2,TRBJ2-5,many,TGTGCCAGCAGCACGAGGACTACCCAAGAGACCCAGTACTTC,CASSTRTTQETQYF
NA,TRBV14,TRBJ1-2,many,TGTGCCAGCAGCGGAGGCTATGGCTACACCTTC,CASSGGYGYTF
NA,TRBV29-1,TRBJ1-1,many,TGCAGCGGAATACTGGCAGGGTCTGAAGCTTTCTTT,CSGILAGSEAFF
NA,TRBV5-1,TRBJ2-5,many,TGCGCCAGCAGCTTGGGAGGGAGTGCCCAGTACTTC,CASSLGGSAQYF
NA,TRBV7-2,TRBJ1-1,many,TGTGCCAGCAGCTTAGAGGGCTTAGGCGTCCGCACTGAAGCTTTCTTT,CASSLEGLGVRTEAFF